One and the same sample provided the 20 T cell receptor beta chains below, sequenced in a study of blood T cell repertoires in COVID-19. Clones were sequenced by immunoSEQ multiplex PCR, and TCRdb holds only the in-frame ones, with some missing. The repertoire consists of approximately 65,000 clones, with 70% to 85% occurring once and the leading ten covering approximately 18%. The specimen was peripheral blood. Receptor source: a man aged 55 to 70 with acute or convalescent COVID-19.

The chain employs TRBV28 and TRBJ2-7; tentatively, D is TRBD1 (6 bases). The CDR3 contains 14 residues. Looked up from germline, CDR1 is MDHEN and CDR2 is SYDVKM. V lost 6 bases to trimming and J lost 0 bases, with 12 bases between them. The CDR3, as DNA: TGTGCCAGCAGGCCCGGGACAAGCTCCTACGAGCAGTACTTC. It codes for CASRPGTSSYEQYF.

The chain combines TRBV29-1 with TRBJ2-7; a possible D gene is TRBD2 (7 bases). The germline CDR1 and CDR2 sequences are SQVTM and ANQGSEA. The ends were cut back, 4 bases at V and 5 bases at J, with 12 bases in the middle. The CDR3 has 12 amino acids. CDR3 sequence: CSVAQGGDEQYF. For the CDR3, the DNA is TGCAGCGTTGCACAGGGAGGGGACGAGCAGTACTTC.

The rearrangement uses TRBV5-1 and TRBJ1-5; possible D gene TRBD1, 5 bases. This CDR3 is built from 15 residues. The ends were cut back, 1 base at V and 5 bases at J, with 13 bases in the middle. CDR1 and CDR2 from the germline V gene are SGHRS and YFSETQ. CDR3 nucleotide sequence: TGCGCCAGCAGCTTGAGGTCAGGGTTTGATCAGCCCCAGCATTTT. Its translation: CASSLRSGFDQPQHF.

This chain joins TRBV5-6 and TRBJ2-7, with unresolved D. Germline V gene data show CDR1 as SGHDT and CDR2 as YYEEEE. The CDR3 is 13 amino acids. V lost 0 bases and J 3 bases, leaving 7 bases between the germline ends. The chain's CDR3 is CASSLDGGYEQYF. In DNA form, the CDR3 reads TGTGCCAGCAGCTTGGACGGCGGCTACGAGCAGTACTTC.

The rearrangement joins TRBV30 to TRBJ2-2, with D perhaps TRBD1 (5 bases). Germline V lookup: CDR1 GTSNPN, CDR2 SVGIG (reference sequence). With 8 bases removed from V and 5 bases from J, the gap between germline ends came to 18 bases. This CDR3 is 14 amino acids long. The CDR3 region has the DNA TGTGCCGGCAGTCCAAGGGGAAAAACCGGGGAGCTGTTTTTT. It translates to CAGSPRGKTGELFF.

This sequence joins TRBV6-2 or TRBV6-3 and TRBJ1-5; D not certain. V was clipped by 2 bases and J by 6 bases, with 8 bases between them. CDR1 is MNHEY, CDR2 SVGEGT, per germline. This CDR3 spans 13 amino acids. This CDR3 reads CASSYEARQPQHF. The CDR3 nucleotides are TGTGCCAGCAGTTACGAGGCCCGTCAGCCCCAGCATTTT.

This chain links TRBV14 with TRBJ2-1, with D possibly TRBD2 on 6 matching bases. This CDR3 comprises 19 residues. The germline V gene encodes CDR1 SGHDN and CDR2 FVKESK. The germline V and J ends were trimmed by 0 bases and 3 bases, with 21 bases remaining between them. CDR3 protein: CASSQDRGGGYAVYNEQFF. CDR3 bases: TGTGCCAGCAGCCAAGATAGGGGTGGGGGGTATGCAGTCTACAATGAGCAGTTCTTC.

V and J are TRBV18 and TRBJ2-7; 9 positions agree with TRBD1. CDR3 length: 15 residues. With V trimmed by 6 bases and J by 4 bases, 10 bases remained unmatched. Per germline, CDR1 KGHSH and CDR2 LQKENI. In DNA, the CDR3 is TGTGCCAGCTCGCCGTGGGGACAGGGTCAATACGAGCAGTACTTC. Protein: CASSPWGQGQYEQYF.

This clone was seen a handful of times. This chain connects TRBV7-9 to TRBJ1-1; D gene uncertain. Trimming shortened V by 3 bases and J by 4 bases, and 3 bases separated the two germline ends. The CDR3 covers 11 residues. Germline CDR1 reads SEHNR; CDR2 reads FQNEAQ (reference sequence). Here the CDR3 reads CASSFGTEAFF. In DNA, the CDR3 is TGTGCCAGCAGCTTCGGCACTGAAGCTTTCTTT.

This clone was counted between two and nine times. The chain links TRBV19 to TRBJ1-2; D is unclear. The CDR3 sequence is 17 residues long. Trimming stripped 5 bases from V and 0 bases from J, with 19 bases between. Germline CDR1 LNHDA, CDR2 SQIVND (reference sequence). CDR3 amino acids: CASSSNPLAGTNYGYTF. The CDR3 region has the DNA TGTGCCAGTAGTTCTAACCCCCTGGCAGGAACTAACTATGGCTACACCTTC.

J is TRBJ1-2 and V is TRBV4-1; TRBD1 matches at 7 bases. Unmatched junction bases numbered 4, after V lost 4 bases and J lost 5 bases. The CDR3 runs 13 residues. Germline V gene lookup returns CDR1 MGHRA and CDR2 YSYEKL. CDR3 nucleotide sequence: TGCGCCAGCAGCCGGGACAGCCAATATGGCTACACCTTC. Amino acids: CASSRDSQYGYTF.

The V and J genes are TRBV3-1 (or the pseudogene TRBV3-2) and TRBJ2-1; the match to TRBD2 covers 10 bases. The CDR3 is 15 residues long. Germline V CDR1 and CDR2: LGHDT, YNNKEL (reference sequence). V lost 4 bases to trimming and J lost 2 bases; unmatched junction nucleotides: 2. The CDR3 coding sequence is TGTGCCAGCAGCCGGCTAGCGGGAGCCTACAATGAGCAGTTCTTC. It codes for CASSRLAGAYNEQFF.

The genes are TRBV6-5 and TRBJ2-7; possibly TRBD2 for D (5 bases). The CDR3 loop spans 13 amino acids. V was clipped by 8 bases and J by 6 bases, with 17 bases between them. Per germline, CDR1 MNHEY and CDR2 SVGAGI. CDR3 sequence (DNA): TGTGCCAGCTCGAGGACCGGAGGTCCCGAGCAGTACTTC. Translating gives CASSRTGGPEQYF.

CDR3 region: CASSSTSFGGGKLFF. The CDR3, as DNA: TGTGCCAGCAGCTCAACGTCTTTCGGGGGTGGAAAACTGTTTTTT. V gene TRBV7-2 combines with J gene TRBJ1-4, with a possible D match to TRBD1 (5 bases). The germline CDR1 and CDR2 sequences are SGHTA and FQGNSA. The V gene lost 4 bases and the J gene lost 10 bases, with 19 bases spanning the gap. This CDR3 is built from 15 residues. The full variable domain, its missing parts supplied by reference TRBV7-2 and TRBJ1-4, is GAGVSQSPSNKVTEKGKDVELRCDPISGHTALYWYRQSLGQGLEFLIYFQGNSAPDKSGLPSDRFSAERTGGSVSTLTIQRTQQEDSAVYLCASSSTSFGGGKLFFGSGTQLSVL.

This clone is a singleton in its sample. The CDR3 region is CASSYSEGLAIPFPYEQYF. The CDR3 coding sequence is TGTGCCAGCAGTTACTCCGAAGGACTAGCGATACCCTTTCCCTACGAGCAGTACTTC. This chain uses TRBV6-7 with TRBJ2-7; 9 bases line up with TRBD2. TRBV6-7 is marked as an open reading frame, function uncertain. This CDR3 comprises 19 residues. V was pared by 0 bases and J by 2 bases, with 14 bases of the junction left unmatched.

CDR3 residues: CASRKTGNNEQFF. CDR3 DNA sequence: TGTGCCAGCAGAAAGACAGGGAACAATGAGCAGTTCTTC. V usage is TRBV6-5 and J usage is TRBJ2-1; TRBD1 matches 7 bases. CDR3 length: 13 residues. Trimming removed 6 bases from V and 5 bases from J; junction bases left unmatched: 4. Germline loops: CDR1 MNHEY, CDR2 SVGAGI.

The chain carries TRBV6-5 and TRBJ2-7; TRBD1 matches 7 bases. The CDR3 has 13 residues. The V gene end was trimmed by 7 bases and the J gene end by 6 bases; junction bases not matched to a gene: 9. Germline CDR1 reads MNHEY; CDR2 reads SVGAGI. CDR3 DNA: TGTGCCAGCACCCTTGGACAGGTGGGCGAGCAGTACTTC. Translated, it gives CASTLGQVGEQYF.

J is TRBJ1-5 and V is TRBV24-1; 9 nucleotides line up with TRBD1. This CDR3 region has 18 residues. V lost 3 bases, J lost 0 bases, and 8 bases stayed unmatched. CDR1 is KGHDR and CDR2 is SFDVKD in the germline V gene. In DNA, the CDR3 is TGTGCCACCAGTGATCCCGGGACAGGGACGCTTAGCAATCAGCCCCAGCATTTT. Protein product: CATSDPGTGTLSNQPQHF.

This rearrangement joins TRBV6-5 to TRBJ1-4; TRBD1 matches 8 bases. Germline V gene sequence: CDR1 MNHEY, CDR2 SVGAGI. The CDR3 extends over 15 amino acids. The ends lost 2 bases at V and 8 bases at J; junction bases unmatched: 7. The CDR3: CASSYGQGFREKLFF. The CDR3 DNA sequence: TGTGCCAGCAGTTACGGACAGGGTTTCAGGGAAAAACTGTTTTTT.

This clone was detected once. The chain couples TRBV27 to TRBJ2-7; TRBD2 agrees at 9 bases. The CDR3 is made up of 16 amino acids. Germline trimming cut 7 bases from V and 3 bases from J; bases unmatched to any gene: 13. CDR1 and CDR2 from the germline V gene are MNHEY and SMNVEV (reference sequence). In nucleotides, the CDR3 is TGTGCCAGCACCCGACGCGGGGGGGGACACTTCTACGAGCAGTACTTC. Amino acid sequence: CASTRRGGGHFYEQYF.